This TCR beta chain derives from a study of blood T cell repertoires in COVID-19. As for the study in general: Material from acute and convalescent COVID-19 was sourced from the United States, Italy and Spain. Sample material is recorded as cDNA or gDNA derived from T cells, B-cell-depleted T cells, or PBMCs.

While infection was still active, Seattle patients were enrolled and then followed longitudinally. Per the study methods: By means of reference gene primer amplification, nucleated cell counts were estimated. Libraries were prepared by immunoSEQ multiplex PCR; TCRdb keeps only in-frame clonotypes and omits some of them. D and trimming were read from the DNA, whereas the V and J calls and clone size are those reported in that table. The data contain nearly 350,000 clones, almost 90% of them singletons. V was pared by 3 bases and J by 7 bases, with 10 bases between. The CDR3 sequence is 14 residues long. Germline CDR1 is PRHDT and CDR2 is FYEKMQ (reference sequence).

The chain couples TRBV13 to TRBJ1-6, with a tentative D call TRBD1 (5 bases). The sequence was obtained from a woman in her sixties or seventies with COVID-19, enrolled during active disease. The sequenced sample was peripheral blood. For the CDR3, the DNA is TGTGCCAGCAGCTTGGGGCGAACAAATTCACCCCTCCACTTT. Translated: CASSLGRTNSPLHF.